Below are 21 T cell receptor beta chains sequenced from a single sample in a study of CXCR3-negative and CXCR3-positive naive CD8 T cells. Study-wide results and limits: TRB CDR3s of CXCR3-positive naive cells were more hydrophobic than those of CXCR3-negative naive cells.

TRB cDNA was prepared as libraries by UMI-labeled 5' RACE. TCRdb reprocessed the 5' RACE reads and stores each CDR3 protein as one record, lacking DNA. The sample holds over 70,000 distinct CDR3 sequences. These TCRs are of unknown antigen specificity. Sequencing input: naive CXCR3+ CD8+ T cells from blood. Regarding subset: CD45RO-CCR7+CD27+CD95- naive CD8+ T cells expressing CXCR3 (TNR3+). All receptors come from a human donor in good health. Some clones in this sample may be carry-over from other donors' samples.

The V and J genes are TRBV28 and TRBJ2-6; no DNA is available, so the TRBD2 call from TCRdb remains unchecked. CDR1 MDHEN and CDR2 SYDVKM come from the germline V gene. The CDR3 consists of 17 residues. The CDR3 sequence: CASSPPRRAAGANVLTF.

The V call is TRBV20-1, the J call TRBJ2-5. Germline V gene sequence: CDR1 DFQATT, CDR2 SNEGSKA (reference sequence). CDR3 length: 13 amino acids. The CDR3 loop reads CSAEVGEMETQYF.

The gene calls are TRBV21-1 and TRBJ2-5; TCRdb picks TRBD2, but there is no DNA to check that call. TRBV21-1 is designated a pseudogene. The CDR3 runs 20 residues. The CDR3 sequence: CASSKGGMTSGGMKQETQYF.

This chain links TRBV6-1 with TRBJ2-7; checking the TCRdb D call of TRBD1 is not possible without DNA. Per germline, CDR1 MNHNS and CDR2 SASEGT. The CDR3 covers 13 residues. This CDR3 reads CASSGTGWYEQYF.

The chain combines TRBV29-1 with TRBJ1-1; TCRdb picks TRBD1, but there is no DNA to check that call. The germline gives CDR1 SQVTM, CDR2 ANQGSEA. The CDR3 runs 12 residues. The CDR3 spells CSVGTGGTEAFF.

The chain couples TRBV20-1 to TRBJ2-7; TCRdb proposes TRBD2, but this gene call is untestable without DNA. Germline CDR1 and CDR2: DFQATT and SNEGSKA (reference sequence). The CDR3 consists of 17 residues. The CDR3 sequence: CSAPAWLAGSLSYEQYF.

The chain has TRBV28 and TRBJ2-7. From germline, CDR1 is MDHEN and CDR2 SYDVKM. The CDR3 spans 14 residues. The CDR3 reads CASSLGGRSYEQYF. Variable domain in full (rest from reference TRBV28 and TRBJ2-7): DVKVTQSSRYLVKRTGEKVFLECVQDMDHENMFWYRQDPGLGLRLIYFSYDVKMKEKGDIPEGYSVSREKKERFSLILESASTNQTSMYLCASSLGGRSYEQYFGPGTRLTVT.

This sequence joins TRBV20-1 and TRBJ2-2; TCRdb indicates TRBD2, and absent DNA this call remains unverified. The CDR3 spans 15 residues. Germline CDR1 DFQATT, CDR2 SNEGSKA (reference sequence). CDR3 amino acids: CSATGERLDPGELFF.

The V and J genes are TRBV27 and TRBJ2-3; absent DNA, TCRdb's TRBD1 call cannot be checked. There are 14 residues in the CDR3. The germline V gene has CDR1 MNHEY and CDR2 SMNVEV (reference sequence). CDR3 protein: CASRTIGAADTQYF.

The chain is built from TRBV27 and TRBJ2-7; TCRdb lists TRBD1, though no DNA is available to test this call. Germline V gene data show CDR1 as MNHEY and CDR2 as SMNVEV (reference sequence). The CDR3 is made up of 16 amino acids. CDR3 region: CASSLPGTGAWDEQYF.

This chain connects TRBV28 to TRBJ2-7; TCRdb selects TRBD2, and the lack of DNA leaves this call unchecked. The CDR3 consists of 14 residues. Germline loops: CDR1 MDHEN, CDR2 SYDVKM. The CDR3 reads CATRLAGISYEQYF.

The CDR3 loop is CASSLSGGEQETQYF. The gene calls are TRBV5-1 and TRBJ2-5; TCRdb returns TRBD1, unconfirmable since there is no DNA. This CDR3 region has 15 residues. CDR1 is SGHRS, CDR2 YFSETQ, per germline.

This chain uses TRBV28 with TRBJ2-1. Germline CDR1 and CDR2: MDHEN and SYDVKM. The CDR3 sequence is 14 residues long. CDR3 sequence reads: CASSLGSTNNEQFF.

The rearrangement links TRBV28 to TRBJ2-3; with no DNA, the TCRdb D assignment of TRBD1 cannot be verified. This CDR3 is built from 17 residues. In germline, CDR1 is MDHEN, CDR2 SYDVKM. The CDR3 loop is CASSWDRGTLHTDTQYF.

The chain uses TRBV11-1 and TRBJ2-7; absent DNA, TCRdb's TRBD1 call cannot be checked. The CDR3 runs to 16 residues. Germline V gives CDR1 SGHAT, CDR2 FQDESV (reference sequence). The chain's CDR3 is CASSPLLRTGPYEQYF.

The J gene is TRBJ1-1, the V gene TRBV12-3 or TRBV12-4. The CDR3 has 13 amino acids. This CDR3 reads CASSLLTDTEAFF.

V is TRBV27 and J is TRBJ1-1; TCRdb outputs TRBD1, but without DNA this stays unchecked. The germline V gene encodes CDR1 MNHEY and CDR2 SMNVEV (reference sequence). The CDR3 is 14 residues long. The CDR3 protein is CASSLSVGGTEAFF.

The chain uses TRBV28 and TRBJ2-3; TCRdb designates TRBD1, a call that cannot be tested without DNA. The CDR3 is 16 residues long. Germline V lookup: CDR1 MDHEN, CDR2 SYDVKM. The CDR3 here is CASSPRQGALTDTQYF.

This rearrangement joins TRBV5-1 to TRBJ1-1. Germline V gene data show CDR1 as SGHRS and CDR2 as YFSETQ. CDR3 size: 11 residues. This CDR3 is CASSLGDEAFF.

This chain links TRBV12-3 or TRBV12-4 with TRBJ1-2. This CDR3 comprises 13 residues. CDR3 amino acids: CASSLGGYYGYTF.

The gene calls are TRBV5-5 and TRBJ2-1; TCRdb gives TRBD1 as the D gene, but with no DNA this cannot be confirmed. Germline V gene sequence: CDR1 SGHKS, CDR2 YYEKEE (reference sequence). This CDR3 region has 12 residues. The CDR3 reads CASSGGQVAQFF.